This T cell receptor beta chain is drawn from a study of CD8 T cells in ankylosing spondylitis. General study results and limits: Enrichment of disease-linked clones was reportedly significant in matched ankylosing spondylitis synovial fluid. A motif of several highly homologous TCR beta variants was seen as apparently characteristic of ankylosing spondylitis blood. A CD8+ phenotype characterized the disease-linked clones, which were relatively rare in peripheral blood. Past studies reported some motif variants in reactive arthritis synovial fluid and blood.

From germline, CDR1 is SNHLY and CDR2 FYNNEI. Trimming cost V 7 bases and J 9 bases, with 19 bases left between them. The CDR3 has 13 amino acids. TCR beta libraries were made by quantitative 5'-RACE with molecular barcodes. TCRdb passed the 5' RACE reads through MiXCR, listing each CDR3 protein once. This sample has about 220,000 distinct CDR3 sequences, with about 16% found just once. With regard to this clonotype: Antigen: not known.

V and J are TRBV2 and TRBJ2-7, with a weak D call TRBD2 (5 bases). Material for sequencing was blood, either unsorted or a sorted T cell fraction (not recorded which). This clonotype was sampled from a male donor with ankylosing spondylitis. The CDR3, as DNA: TGTGCCAGCACCTCAGGTGTGAATGGAGGGCAGTACTTC. Its translation: CASTSGVNGGQYF.